These 11 T cell receptor beta chains were all obtained from the same sample, sequenced in a study of blood T cells in healthy people across ages. The authors ran a second PCR of about 7 to 11 cycles using a sample-barcoded 5' primer and a J-beta primer mix. TCRdb re-called the 5' RACE reads with MiXCR, one entry per CDR3 protein. The data hold around 1,700,000 distinct CDR3 sequences, with roughly 30% observed a single time. Sequenced material: blood. These receptors were taken from a woman aged 25 to 39 in good health.

The chain employs TRBV15 and TRBJ2-1; 9 bases align to TRBD1. Germline V gene lookup returns CDR1 LNHNV and CDR2 YYDKDF (reference sequence). V was clipped by 5 bases and J by 7 bases; unmatched bases: 9. The CDR3 is 15 amino acids. The CDR3 region is CATSRGDRERNEQFF. CDR3 sequence (DNA): TGTGCCACCAGCCGGGGGGACAGGGAAAGGAATGAGCAGTTCTTC.

The rearrangement uses TRBV2 and TRBJ1-4; D call uncertain. There are 18 residues in the CDR3. Germline V gene data show CDR1 as SNHLY and CDR2 as FYNNEI. Trimming removed 0 bases at V and 5 bases at J, with 19 bases between. CDR3: CASSEAFSALEINEKLFF. The CDR3 nucleotides are TGTGCCAGCAGTGAAGCTTTCAGTGCCCTCGAGATAAATGAAAAACTGTTTTTT.

The J gene is TRBJ2-5, the V gene TRBV24-1; TRBD2 aligns across 12 bases. The CDR3 totals 16 residues. CDR1 KGHDR and CDR2 SFDVKD come from the germline V gene. V was pared by 1 base and J by 4 bases, with 3 bases of the junction left unmatched. In DNA form, the CDR3 reads TGTGCCACCAGTGATTTCGGACTAGCGGGGCGAGAGACCCAGTACTTC. This translates into CATSDFGLAGRETQYF.

The V gene is TRBV7-8, the J gene TRBJ1-1; 7 positions match TRBD1. Unmatched junction bases numbered 9, after V lost 5 bases and J lost 0 bases. CDR3 length equals 16 residues. Germline CDR1 and CDR2: SGHVS and FQNEAQ. Written as DNA, the CDR3 is TGTGCCAGCAGCAACCCGGGACAGTCCTTGAACACTGAAGCTTTCTTT. It translates to CASSNPGQSLNTEAFF.

The chain links TRBV7-2 to TRBJ1-2, with 7 bases identical to TRBD1. This CDR3 has 14 amino acids. The germline V gene encodes CDR1 SGHTA and CDR2 FQGNSA. Trimming removed 6 bases from V and 4 bases from J; junction bases left unmatched: 8. CDR3 residues: CASRNRGSGYGYTF. The CDR3 DNA reads TGTGCCAGCAGAAACAGGGGTAGTGGCTATGGCTACACCTTC.

This clonotype was counted many times. J is TRBJ2-7 and V is TRBV7-2; tentatively, D is TRBD1 (6 bases). Germline V gene data show CDR1 as SGHTA and CDR2 as FQGNSA. Trimming left V 6 bases short and J 6 bases short, with 21 bases between. The CDR3 spans 15 residues. CDR3 region: CASRPPGDTLSEQYF. In nucleotides, the CDR3 is TGTGCCAGCAGGCCTCCAGGGGATACCCTAAGCGAGCAGTACTTC.

This clonotype was seen only a few times. The V gene is TRBV28, the J gene TRBJ2-2, with D tentatively TRBD2 (6 bases). V shed 7 bases and J shed 6 bases, with 15 bases lying between them. The germline gives CDR1 MDHEN, CDR2 SYDVKM. The CDR3 loop spans 14 amino acids. CDR3 in amino acids: CASITFWGAGELFF. The DNA of the CDR3 is TGTGCCAGCATTACCTTCTGGGGGGCCGGGGAGCTGTTTTTT. Based on the CDR3 plus reference TRBV28 and TRBJ2-2, the full variable domain is DVKVTQSSRYLVKRTGEKVFLECVQDMDHENMFWYRQDPGLGLRLIYFSYDVKMKEKGDIPEGYSVSREKKERFSLILESASTNQTSMYLCASITFWGAGELFFGEGSRLTVL.

This clonotype has just a few counts. One junction end does not reproduce the germline sequence, and a read error may be involved. The V and J genes are TRBV12-3 or TRBV12-4 and TRBJ1-5; maybe TRBD1 (6 bases). This CDR3 spans 14 amino acids. The CDR3: CDSSLRGSNQPQHF. The CDR3 DNA reads as TGTGACAGCAGCCTCAGGGGAAGCAATCAGCCCCAGCATTTT.

This clonotype has only a few counts. The chain combines TRBV29-1 with TRBJ2-5; 7 bases are shared with TRBD1. Germline V gene data show CDR1 as SQVTM and CDR2 as ANQGSEA. Trimming at V came to 6 bases and at J to 6 bases, leaving 10 bases not matched to a gene. The CDR3 is made up of 13 amino acids. The CDR3 spells CSVSTGALKTQYF. The CDR3 DNA reads TGCAGCGTATCTACAGGGGCGCTAAAGACCCAGTACTTC.

Notes on this clonotype: A much bigger clone sits one base away, suggesting this may be a read error. The rearrangement uses TRBV6-5 and TRBJ2-1, with 14 bases lining up with TRBD2. This CDR3 spans 18 amino acids. Germline CDR1 reads MNHEY; CDR2 reads SVGAGI. CDR3 DNA sequence: TGTGCCAGCAGTCACTCCCGGACTAGCGGGAGGACCTACAATGAGCAGTTCTTC. Translating gives CASSHSRTSGRTYNEQFF.

The CDR3: CASSQAGEVNEQFF. DNA for the CDR3: TGTGCCAGCAGCCAGGCGGGGGAGGTGAATGAGCAGTTCTTC. The gene calls are TRBV3-1 and TRBJ2-1, with 7 positions matching TRBD2. Trimming at V came to 3 bases and at J to 7 bases, leaving 6 bases not matched to a gene. The CDR3 extends over 14 amino acids. From germline, CDR1 is LGHDT and CDR2 YNNKEL (reference sequence).